This T cell receptor beta chain was observed in a study of cytomegalovirus exposure and HLA in healthy donors. Study-level findings and limits: Through in vitro validation, a few CMV-associated chains were shown to be specific for CMV antigens. There were some public TCRs occurring in many donors, but most TCR sequences were rare. Later analysis found that TCR beta chains associated with HLA were more clonally expanded than other, equally common chains.

To note about this clone: Its specificity is unknown.

60 Vbeta and 13 Jbeta primers were used in PCR. Original processing methods: A later analysis tallied tens of millions of unique TCR beta chains, 8.5 million to 11 million of them shared. Clones were read by immunoSEQ multiplex PCR, and TCRdb kept only the in-frame ones, dropping some. V and J calls and clone size are given by that table; D and trimming were obtained from the DNA. The sample yields 140,000 to 150,000 clones, about 82% seen once. The V and J ends lost 6 bases and 3 bases, in that order; junction bases with no gene match: 7. Germline V gene lookup returns CDR1 KGHSH and CDR2 LQKENI. CDR3 size: 15 residues.

The TCR originated in a woman aged 40 to 55 in good health and CMV-seropositive. The sample taken for sequencing was PBMCs. The V gene is TRBV18, the J gene TRBJ2-2, with 7 bases fitting TRBD1. Written as DNA, the CDR3 is TGTGCCAGCTCCAGAGGACAGGACCACACCGGGGAGCTGTTTTTT. Protein: CASSRGQDHTGELFF.